The 31 T cell receptor beta chains given below trace back to one sample, sequenced in a study of identical twins' blood T cells. A single record per CDR3 protein comes from TCRdb applying MiXCR to the 5' RACE reads. The sample records 350,000 to 400,000 distinct CDR3 sequences, roughly 30% being singletons. The specimen sequenced was PBMCs. These receptors were obtained from a woman aged 18 to 55 in good health.

The chain links TRBV7-9 to TRBJ1-2; 9 bases agree with TRBD1. The CDR3 has 12 amino acids. Trimming took 5 bases from V and 10 from J; bases not matched to a gene: 5. The germline gives CDR1 SEHNR, CDR2 FQNEAQ (reference sequence). The CDR3 here is CASSRGQGDYTF. The CDR3, as DNA: TGTGCCAGCAGCAGGGGACAGGGTGACTACACCTTC.

The chain joins TRBV20-1 to TRBJ1-6; D is undetermined. CDR3 size: 14 residues. The V gene's germline CDR1 is DFQATT and CDR2 SNEGSKA (reference sequence). V was clipped by 1 base and J by 7 bases, with 11 bases between them. Here the CDR3 DNA reads TGCAGTGCTAGAGTGCCCGCGCCGAATTCACCCCTCCACTTT. It translates to CSARVPAPNSPLHF.

In its sample, this clonotype was seen a few times. The rearrangement uses TRBV5-1 and TRBJ1-1; 7 bases map to TRBD1. Unmatched junction bases numbered 3, after V lost 0 bases and J lost 4 bases. CDR3 size: 14 residues. Germline CDR1 SGHRS, CDR2 YFSETQ. CDR3 nucleotide sequence: TGCGCCAGCAGCTTGGAGGCAGGGGGCACTGAAGCTTTCTTT. This codes for CASSLEAGGTEAFF.

The V gene is TRBV19, the J gene TRBJ1-1; D is uncertain. The CDR3 length is 13 residues. Germline assignment: CDR1 LNHDA and CDR2 SQIVND (reference sequence). V was clipped by 10 bases and J by 1 base, with 13 bases between them. The CDR3 region is CATLPRGNTEAFF. Here the CDR3 DNA reads TGTGCCACCTTACCCCGCGGGAACACTGAAGCTTTCTTT.

The chain links TRBV25-1 to TRBJ1-2, with D uncertain. The V end lost 6 bases, the J end lost 3 bases, and 8 bases lay between the germline ends. The CDR3 totals 12 residues. Germline V gene lookup returns CDR1 MGHDK and CDR2 SYGVNS. The CDR3 loop is CASSISHYGYTF. For the CDR3, the DNA is TGTGCCAGCAGCATTTCTCACTATGGCTACACCTTC.

This clonotype was observed a handful of times. V and J are TRBV29-1 and TRBJ1-2; 10 bases are a match to TRBD1. This CDR3 has 13 amino acids. V gave up 3 bases and J gave up 4 bases; unmatched junction bases: 2. CDR1 SQVTM and CDR2 ANQGSEA come from the germline V gene. The CDR3 sequence is CSVERDRGYGYTF. In DNA, the CDR3 is TGCAGCGTTGAGCGGGACAGGGGCTATGGCTACACCTTC.

This chain links TRBV20-1 with TRBJ2-1; D is unclear. Per germline, CDR1 DFQATT and CDR2 SNEGSKA (reference sequence). CDR3 size: 15 residues. Trimming shortened V by 6 bases and J by 0 bases, and 15 bases separated the two germline ends. The CDR3 DNA is TGCAGTGCGAGGCCCGGCGGTAGCTCCTACAATGAGCAGTTCTTC. Its translation: CSARPGGSSYNEQFF.

V is TRBV20-1 and J is TRBJ2-3; D gene uncertain. The CDR3 runs to 14 residues. Germline CDR1 DFQATT, CDR2 SNEGSKA (reference sequence). Trimming shortened V by 5 bases and J by 2 bases, and 14 bases separated the two germline ends. CDR3 residues: CSAGISTSTDTQYF. The DNA of the CDR3 is TGCAGTGCTGGCATCAGTACTTCCACAGATACGCAGTATTTT.

This clonotype has a handful of counts. V is TRBV5-4 and J is TRBJ1-2; 9 nucleotides match TRBD1. CDR1 and CDR2 from the germline V gene are SGHNT and YYREEE (reference sequence). V was pared by 3 bases and J by 8 bases, with 8 bases of the junction left unmatched. This CDR3 contains 14 residues. CDR3 sequence (DNA): TGTGCCAGCAGCTGGGGACAGGGAGAGAGAGGCTACACCTTC. Amino acid sequence: CASSWGQGERGYTF.

The chain couples TRBV11-2 to TRBJ2-1, with 9 bases matching TRBD1. Germline assignment: CDR1 SGHAT and CDR2 FQNNGV. CDR3 size: 15 residues. V lost 5 bases and J lost 3; bases outside the gene matches: 5. The CDR3 protein is CASSLGGQGYNEQFF. CDR3 DNA: TGTGCCAGCAGCCTCGGGGGACAGGGCTACAATGAGCAGTTCTTC.

The rearrangement joins TRBV12-3 or TRBV12-4 to TRBJ1-2; D gene ambiguous. Trimming left V 5 bases short and J 1 base short, with 11 bases between. This CDR3 has 14 amino acids. The CDR3 bases are TGTGCCAGCAGTGCACTCAGGAGTAACTATGGCTACACCTTC. It is translated as CASSALRSNYGYTF.

The rearrangement links TRBV4-2 to TRBJ1-1; 9 bases agree with TRBD1. V was pared by 1 base and J by 4 bases, with 7 bases of the junction left unmatched. The length of the CDR3 is 16 residues. Germline loops: CDR1 LGHNA, CDR2 YNFKEQ. CDR3 nucleotide sequence: TGTGCCAGCAGCCAAGGGGTGACAGGGGGAGGCACTGAAGCTTTCTTT. Translation: CASSQGVTGGGTEAFF.

V gene TRBV4-3 combines with J gene TRBJ2-1, with 8 bases fitting TRBD2. The J segment lost 9 bases and the V segment lost 3 bases, leaving 7 bases of the junction unmatched. Per the germline V gene, CDR1 is LGHNA and CDR2 is YSLEER. This CDR3 region has 14 residues. CDR3 amino acids: CASSQELSGSEQFF. CDR3 nucleotides: TGCGCCAGCAGCCAGGAACTCAGCGGGAGTGAGCAGTTCTTC.

This chain links TRBV29-1 with TRBJ1-2; D not certain. This CDR3 region has 12 residues. The germline V gene encodes CDR1 SQVTM and CDR2 ANQGSEA. The V end lost 6 bases, the J end lost 4 bases, and 12 bases lay between the germline ends. The CDR3 bases are TGCAGCGTACCAATAACGCCCTATGGCTACACCTTC. This sequence encodes CSVPITPYGYTF.

The rearrangement uses TRBV11-3 and TRBJ1-2; D not certain. CDR3 length: 13 amino acids. V was shortened by 4 bases and J by 7 bases, with 13 bases between the two germline ends. CDR1 SGHNT and CDR2 YENEEA come from the germline V gene. The CDR3 coding sequence is TGTGCCAGCAGCTCTGAGGGAGGAGGTGGCTACACCTTC. As protein: CASSSEGGGGYTF.

This clonotype was seen many times. The chain recombines TRBV20-1 with TRBJ1-1; a possible D gene is TRBD1 (6 bases). V was clipped by 6 bases and J by 1 base, with 12 bases between them. This CDR3 contains 13 residues. Germline CDR1 DFQATT, CDR2 SNEGSKA (reference sequence). The CDR3 DNA follows: TGCAGTGCCATCCAGGGGACGAACACTGAAGCTTTCTTT. It specifies CSAIQGTNTEAFF.

V and J are TRBV19 and TRBJ1-1; 7 bases fit TRBD1. Germline V gene lookup returns CDR1 LNHDA and CDR2 SQIVND (reference sequence). The trim removed 6 bases at V and 3 bases at J, leaving 1 base unmatched. The CDR3 has 12 amino acids. The CDR3 is CASRDRYTEAFF. The CDR3 DNA reads TGTGCCAGTAGGGACAGGTACACTGAAGCTTTCTTT.

CDR3 in amino acids: CASSYFSAKGTQYF. The CDR3 DNA sequence: TGTGCCAGCAGTTACTTTTCTGCGAAGGGGACCCAGTACTTC. The J gene is TRBJ2-5, the V gene TRBV6-5; D not resolved. This CDR3 has 14 amino acids. Trimming pared 1 base from V and 7 bases from J, leaving 13 bases between. The V gene's germline CDR1 is MNHEY and CDR2 SVGAGI.

This chain links TRBV9 with TRBJ2-1; TRBD2 aligns across 13 bases. Trimming cost V 5 bases and J 8 bases; bases outside gene matches: 7. Germline assignment: CDR1 SGDLS and CDR2 YYNGEE. The CDR3 extends over 15 amino acids. The CDR3 here is CASSKGLAGWYEQFF. CDR3 coding DNA: TGTGCCAGCAGTAAGGGACTAGCGGGATGGTATGAGCAGTTCTTC.

This clonotype was picked up many times. This chain joins TRBV20-1 and TRBJ1-5, with a possible D match to TRBD1 (5 bases). Germline assignment: CDR1 DFQATT and CDR2 SNEGSKA (reference sequence). V shed 1 base and J shed 3 bases, with 13 bases lying between them. This CDR3 has 15 residues. CDR3 nucleotides: TGCAGTGCTAGAGCCCTGGGGGGAACCAATCAGCCCCAGCATTTT. Its protein is CSARALGGTNQPQHF.

This clonotype was observed a few times. The V gene is TRBV4-3, the J gene TRBJ2-1, with D perhaps assigned TRBD1 or TRBD2 (5 bases each). The CDR3 has 17 amino acids. Between the trimmed V and J ends, which lost 0 bases and 4 bases, there was a span of 16 bases. The germline V gene encodes CDR1 LGHNA and CDR2 YSLEER. This chain's CDR3 is CASSQDRDLGDYNEQFF. CDR3 nucleotide sequence: TGCGCCAGCAGCCAAGATCGGGACCTGGGGGATTACAATGAGCAGTTCTTC.

This clonotype has a handful of counts. V usage is TRBV18 and J usage is TRBJ1-4, with D hard to call. Germline V gene sequence: CDR1 KGHSH, CDR2 LQKENI. V was pared by 0 bases and J by 3 bases, with 11 bases between. This CDR3 has 16 residues. This chain's CDR3 is CASSPPLGSANEKLFF. The CDR3 bases are TGTGCCAGCTCACCACCTTTAGGCTCCGCTAATGAAAAACTGTTTTTT. Full variable domain (rest looked up from reference TRBV18 and TRBJ1-4): NAGVMQNPRHLVRRRGQEARLRCSPMKGHSHVYWYRQLPEEGLKFMVYLQKENIIDESGMPKERFSAEFPKEGPSILRIQQVVRGDSAAYFCASSPPLGSANEKLFFGSGTQLSVL.

This clonotype came up once. Possible read error: a much larger clone is one base away. In this CDR3 the conserved last residue, phenylalanine or tryptophan, is missing, so a read error is likely. The J gene is TRBJ1-2, the V gene TRBV29-1; D possibly corresponds to TRBD1 (5 bases). CDR3 length: 13 residues. V lost 6 bases to trimming and J lost 4 bases, with 15 bases between them. CDR1 is SQVTM and CDR2 is ANQGSEA in the germline V gene. The CDR3 sequence is CSVPKEGLYGYTS. In DNA, the CDR3 is TGCAGCGTCCCTAAGGAGGGGCTCTATGGCTACACCTCC.

The V call is TRBV12-3 or TRBV12-4, the J call TRBJ1-6; D unclear. The CDR3 totals 12 residues. Trimming stripped 5 bases from V and 7 bases from J, with 6 bases between. The CDR3, as DNA: TGTGCCAGCAGTCGACGGAATTCACCCCTCCACTTT. Protein product: CASSRRNSPLHF.

The chain carries TRBV12-3 or TRBV12-4 and TRBJ2-3, with 9 bases matching TRBD2. This CDR3 has 13 residues. V gave up 5 bases and J gave up 8 bases; unmatched junction bases: 5. This CDR3 is CASSPGGGVTQYF. The CDR3 DNA follows: TGTGCCAGCAGTCCCGGCGGGGGGGTTACGCAGTATTTT.

In this sample, this clonotype turned up a few times. V usage is TRBV29-1 and J usage is TRBJ1-5; D remains unclear. The CDR3 has 13 residues. Germline CDR1 reads SQVTM; CDR2 reads ANQGSEA. Trimming pared 4 bases from V and 6 bases from J, leaving 13 bases between. The chain's CDR3 is CSVGGGWGQPQHF. CDR3 DNA: TGCAGCGTTGGAGGAGGTTGGGGTCAGCCCCAGCATTTT.

This clonotype has just a few counts. The chain has TRBV5-1 and TRBJ2-2; D assignment may be TRBD1 or TRBD2 (5 bases each). This CDR3 has 15 residues. The V gene's germline CDR1 is SGHRS and CDR2 YFSETQ. Trimming stripped 8 bases from V and 4 bases from J, with 18 bases between. CDR3 sequence (DNA): TGCGCCAGAACCGGGACCAAGTACTCCACCGGGGAGCTGTTTTTT. Encoded protein: CARTGTKYSTGELFF.

This clonotype was recorded only once. The conserved phenylalanine or tryptophan is not found at the CDR3 terminus, so this likely reflects a read error. The chain couples TRBV9 to TRBJ2-1, with D perhaps assigned TRBD1 or TRBD2 (5 bases each). CDR1 SGDLS and CDR2 YYNGEE come from the germline V gene. CDR3 length equals 15 residues. V lost 6 bases and J lost 3, with 16 bases in between. The CDR3 DNA sequence: TGTGCCAGCACCCGGGCAGGGACGAACTACAATGAGCAGTTCCTC. Encoded protein: CASTRAGTNYNEQFL.

This clonotype appeared a few times. The genes are TRBV29-1 and TRBJ2-7; 11 bases are a match to TRBD2. With 7 bases clipped from V and 1 base from J, the junction kept 15 bases outside the gene matches. The CDR3 is 17 amino acids. Germline lookup yields CDR1 SQVTM and CDR2 ANQGSEA. CDR3 sequence: CSAQLAGGSERSYEQYF. CDR3 DNA: TGCAGCGCCCAATTAGCGGGAGGGTCCGAAAGGTCCTACGAGCAGTACTTC.

This clonotype was seen only a few times. The chain uses TRBV12-5 and TRBJ1-5; a possible D gene is TRBD1 (5 bases). The V and J ends lost 0 bases and 7 bases respectively, with 13 bases between them. Germline V gene sequence: CDR1 LGHNT, CDR2 FRNRAP. This CDR3 has 15 amino acids. The CDR3 loop reads CASGLVRGGSQPQHF. CDR3 in DNA: TGTGCTAGTGGTTTGGTACGGGGGGGTTCCCAGCCCCAGCATTTT.

The genes are TRBV9 and TRBJ2-2; D is unresolved. V shed 5 bases and J shed 4 bases, with 9 bases lying between them. Germline V lookup: CDR1 SGDLS, CDR2 YYNGEE. The CDR3 runs to 13 residues. CDR3 bases: TGTGCCAGCAGTGAAGACTCCACCGGGGAGCTGTTTTTT. Protein sequence: CASSEDSTGELFF.